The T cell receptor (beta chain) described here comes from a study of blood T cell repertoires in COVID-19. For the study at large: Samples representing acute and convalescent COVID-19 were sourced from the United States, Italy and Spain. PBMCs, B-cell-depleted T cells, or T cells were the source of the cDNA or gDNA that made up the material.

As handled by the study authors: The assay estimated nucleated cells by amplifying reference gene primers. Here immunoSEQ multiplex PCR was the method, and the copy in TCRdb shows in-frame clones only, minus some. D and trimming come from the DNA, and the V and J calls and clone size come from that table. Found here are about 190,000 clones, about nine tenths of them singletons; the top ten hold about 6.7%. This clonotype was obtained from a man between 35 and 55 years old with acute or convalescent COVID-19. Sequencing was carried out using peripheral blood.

Written as DNA, the CDR3 is TGTGCCAGTAGTCCTCGACAGGGGGCGCGTGCTGAGCAGTTCTTC. It is translated as CASSPRQGARAEQFF. V gene TRBV19 combines with J gene TRBJ2-1, with TRBD1 identical over 10 bases. The V gene's germline CDR1 is LNHDA and CDR2 SQIVND (reference sequence). The CDR3 has 15 residues. V lost 5 bases, J lost 9 bases, and 10 bases stayed unmatched.